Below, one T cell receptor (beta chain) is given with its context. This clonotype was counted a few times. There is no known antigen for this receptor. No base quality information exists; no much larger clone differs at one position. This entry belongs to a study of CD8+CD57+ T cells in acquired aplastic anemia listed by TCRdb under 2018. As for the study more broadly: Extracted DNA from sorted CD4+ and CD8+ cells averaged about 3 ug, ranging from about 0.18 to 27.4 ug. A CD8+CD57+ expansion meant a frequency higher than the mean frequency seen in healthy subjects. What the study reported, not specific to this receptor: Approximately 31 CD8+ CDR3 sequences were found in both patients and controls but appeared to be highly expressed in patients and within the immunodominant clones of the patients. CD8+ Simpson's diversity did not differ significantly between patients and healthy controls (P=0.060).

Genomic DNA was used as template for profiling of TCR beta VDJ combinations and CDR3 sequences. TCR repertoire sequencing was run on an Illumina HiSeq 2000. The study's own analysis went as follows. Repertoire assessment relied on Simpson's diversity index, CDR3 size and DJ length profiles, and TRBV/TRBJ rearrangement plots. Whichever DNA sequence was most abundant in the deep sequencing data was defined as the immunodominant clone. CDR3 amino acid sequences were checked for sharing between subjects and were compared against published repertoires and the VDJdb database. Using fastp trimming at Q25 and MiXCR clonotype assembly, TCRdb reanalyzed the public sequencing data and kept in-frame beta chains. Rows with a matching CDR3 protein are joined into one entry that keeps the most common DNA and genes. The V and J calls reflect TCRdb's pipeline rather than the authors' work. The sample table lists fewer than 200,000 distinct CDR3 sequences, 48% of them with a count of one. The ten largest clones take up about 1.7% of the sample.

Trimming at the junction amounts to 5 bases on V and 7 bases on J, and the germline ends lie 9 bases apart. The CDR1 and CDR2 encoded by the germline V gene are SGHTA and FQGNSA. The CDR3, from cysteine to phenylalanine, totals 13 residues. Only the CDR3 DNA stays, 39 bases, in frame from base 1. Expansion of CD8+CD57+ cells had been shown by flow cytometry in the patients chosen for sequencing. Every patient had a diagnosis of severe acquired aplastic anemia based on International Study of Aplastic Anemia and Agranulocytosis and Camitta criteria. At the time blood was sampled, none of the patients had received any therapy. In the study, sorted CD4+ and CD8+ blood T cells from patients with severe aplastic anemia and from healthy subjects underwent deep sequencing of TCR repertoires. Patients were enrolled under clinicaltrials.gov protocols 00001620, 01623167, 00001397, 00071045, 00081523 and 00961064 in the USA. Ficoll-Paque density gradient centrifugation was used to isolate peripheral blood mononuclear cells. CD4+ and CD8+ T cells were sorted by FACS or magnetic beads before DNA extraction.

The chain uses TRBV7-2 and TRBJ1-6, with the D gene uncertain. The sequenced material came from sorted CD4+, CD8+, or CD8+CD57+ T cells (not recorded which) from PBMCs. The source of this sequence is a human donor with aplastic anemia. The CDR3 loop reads CASSPGRNSPLHF. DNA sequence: TGTGCCAGCAGCCCCGGTCGGAATTCACCCCTCCACTTT.